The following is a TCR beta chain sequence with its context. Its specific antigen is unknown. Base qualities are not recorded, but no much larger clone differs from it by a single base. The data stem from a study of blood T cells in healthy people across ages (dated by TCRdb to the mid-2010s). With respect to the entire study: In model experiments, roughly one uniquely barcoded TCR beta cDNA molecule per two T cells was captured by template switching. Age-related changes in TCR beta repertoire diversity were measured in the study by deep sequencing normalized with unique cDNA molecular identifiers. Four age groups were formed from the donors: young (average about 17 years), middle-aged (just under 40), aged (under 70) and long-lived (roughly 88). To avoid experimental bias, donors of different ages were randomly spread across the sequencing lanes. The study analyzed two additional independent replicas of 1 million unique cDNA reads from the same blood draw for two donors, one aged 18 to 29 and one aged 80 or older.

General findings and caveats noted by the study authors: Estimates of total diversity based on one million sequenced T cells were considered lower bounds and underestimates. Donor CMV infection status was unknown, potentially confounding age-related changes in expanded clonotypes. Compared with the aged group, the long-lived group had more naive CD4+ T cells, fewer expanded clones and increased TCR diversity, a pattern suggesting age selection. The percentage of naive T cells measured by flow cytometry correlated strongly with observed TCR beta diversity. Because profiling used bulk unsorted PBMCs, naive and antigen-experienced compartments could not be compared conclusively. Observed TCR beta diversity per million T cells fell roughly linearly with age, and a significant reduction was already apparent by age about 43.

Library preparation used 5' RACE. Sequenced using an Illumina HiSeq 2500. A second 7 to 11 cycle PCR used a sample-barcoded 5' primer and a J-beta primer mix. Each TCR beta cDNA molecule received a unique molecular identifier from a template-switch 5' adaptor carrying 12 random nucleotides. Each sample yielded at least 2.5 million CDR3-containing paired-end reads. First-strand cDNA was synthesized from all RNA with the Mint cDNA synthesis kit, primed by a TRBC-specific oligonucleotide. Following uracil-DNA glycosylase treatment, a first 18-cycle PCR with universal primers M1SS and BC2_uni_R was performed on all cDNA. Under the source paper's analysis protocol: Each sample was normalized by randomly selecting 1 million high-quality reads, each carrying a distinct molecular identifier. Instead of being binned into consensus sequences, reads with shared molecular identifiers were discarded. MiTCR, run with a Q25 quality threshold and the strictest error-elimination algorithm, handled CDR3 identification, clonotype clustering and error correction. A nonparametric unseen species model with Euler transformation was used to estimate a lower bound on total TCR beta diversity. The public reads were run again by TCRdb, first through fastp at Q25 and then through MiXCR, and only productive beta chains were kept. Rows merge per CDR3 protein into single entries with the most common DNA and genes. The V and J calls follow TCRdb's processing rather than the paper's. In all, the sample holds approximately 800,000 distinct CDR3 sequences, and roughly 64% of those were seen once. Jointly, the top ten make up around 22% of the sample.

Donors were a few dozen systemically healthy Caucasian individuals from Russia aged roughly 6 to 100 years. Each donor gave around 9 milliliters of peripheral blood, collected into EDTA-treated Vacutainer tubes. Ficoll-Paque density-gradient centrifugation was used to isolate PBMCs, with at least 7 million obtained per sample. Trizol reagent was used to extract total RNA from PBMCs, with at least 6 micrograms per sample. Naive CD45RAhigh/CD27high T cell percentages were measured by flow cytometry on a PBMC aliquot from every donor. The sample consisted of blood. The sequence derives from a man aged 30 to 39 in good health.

The sequence in DNA is TGCGCCAGCAGCCCTCAGGCTAGCGGGGGTTCCCAAGAGACCCAGTACTTC. Translation gives CASSPQASGGSQETQYF. The rearrangement combines TRBV5-1 with TRBJ2-5; 10 bases in between match TRBD2. CDR1 and CDR2, looked up from the germline V gene, are SGHRS and YFSETQ. Taken from cysteine to phenylalanine, the CDR3 has 17 residues. Left in the record is the CDR3 DNA by itself, 51 bases read in frame from the first base. Trimming accounts for 4 bases at V and 1 base at J, while the number of junction bases matched to no gene is 10.